This T cell receptor beta chain was found in a study of T-cell reconstitution after alpha-beta-depleted transplantation in children. Study-level findings and limits: As was reported, about two months after transplant, alpha-beta T cells came from several hundred expanded graft clones. Once a year had passed after transplant, T-cell counts and diversity came mostly from newly produced T cells. Day-60 TCRbeta diversity that was high in some patients was derived from surviving recipient T cells and thymic progenitors.

Germline V gives CDR1 SEHNR, CDR2 FQNEAQ (reference sequence). There are 13 residues in the CDR3. The trim removed 5 bases at V and 8 bases at J, leaving 6 bases unmatched. With regard to this clonotype: Antigen: not known.

Unique molecular identifiers were used in preparing the TCRbeta library. TCRdb re-derived calls from the PCR reads in MiXCR, one entry per CDR3 protein. The repertoire holds about 98,000 distinct CDR3 sequences, with about 6% as singletons. J is TRBJ2-1 and V is TRBV7-9; TRBD2 agrees at 7 bases. This receptor was taken from a female patient between 2 and 15 years old who had a stem cell transplant for Fanconi anemia, so the T cells may come from the graft donor. The sample consisted of PBMCs, mostly from graft donor cells, taken 60 days after TCRalphabeta/CD19-depleted stem cell transplant. The CDR3 spells CASSPRGEDEQFF. CDR3 DNA sequence: TGTGCCAGCAGCCCCCGGGGGGAGGATGAGCAGTTCTTC.